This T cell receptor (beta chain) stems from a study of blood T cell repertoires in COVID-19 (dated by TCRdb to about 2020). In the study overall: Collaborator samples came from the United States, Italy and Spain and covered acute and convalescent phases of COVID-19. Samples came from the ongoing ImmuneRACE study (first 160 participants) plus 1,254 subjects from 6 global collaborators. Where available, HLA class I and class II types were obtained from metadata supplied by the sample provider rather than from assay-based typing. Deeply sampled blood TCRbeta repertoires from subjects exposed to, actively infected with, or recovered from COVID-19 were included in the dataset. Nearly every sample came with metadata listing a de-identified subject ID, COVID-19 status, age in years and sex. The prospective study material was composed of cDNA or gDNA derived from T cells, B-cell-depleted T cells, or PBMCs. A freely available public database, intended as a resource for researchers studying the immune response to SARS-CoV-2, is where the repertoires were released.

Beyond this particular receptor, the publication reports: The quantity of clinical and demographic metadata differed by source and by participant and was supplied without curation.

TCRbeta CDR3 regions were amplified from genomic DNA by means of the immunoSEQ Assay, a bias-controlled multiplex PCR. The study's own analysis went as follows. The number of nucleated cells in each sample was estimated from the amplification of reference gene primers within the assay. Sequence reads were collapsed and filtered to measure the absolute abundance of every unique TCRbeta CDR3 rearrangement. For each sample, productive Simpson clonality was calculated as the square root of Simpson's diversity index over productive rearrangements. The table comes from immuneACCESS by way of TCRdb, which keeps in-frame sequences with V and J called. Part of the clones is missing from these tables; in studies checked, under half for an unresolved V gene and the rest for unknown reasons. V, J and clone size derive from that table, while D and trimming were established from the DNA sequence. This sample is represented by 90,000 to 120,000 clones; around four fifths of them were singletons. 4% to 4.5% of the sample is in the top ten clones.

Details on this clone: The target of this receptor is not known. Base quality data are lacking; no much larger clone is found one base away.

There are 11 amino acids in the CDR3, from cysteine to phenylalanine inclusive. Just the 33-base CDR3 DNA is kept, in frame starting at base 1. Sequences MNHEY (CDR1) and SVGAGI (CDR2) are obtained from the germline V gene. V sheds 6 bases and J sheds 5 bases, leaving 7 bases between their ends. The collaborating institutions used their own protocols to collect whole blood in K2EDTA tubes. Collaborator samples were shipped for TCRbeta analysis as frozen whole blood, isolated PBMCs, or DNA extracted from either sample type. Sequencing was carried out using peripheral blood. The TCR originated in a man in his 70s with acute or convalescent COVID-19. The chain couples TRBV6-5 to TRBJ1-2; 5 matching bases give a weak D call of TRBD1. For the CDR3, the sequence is CASSDRYGYTF. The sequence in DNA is TGTGCCAGCAGCGACAGATATGGCTACACCTTC.